The 32 T cell receptor beta chains below come from one sample, sequenced in a study of control samples from healthy donors and cancer patients. Data came from immunoSEQ multiplex PCR; TCRdb stores just in-frame clones and leaves some out. Among about 75,000 clones listed, about 93% were seen once. Sequencing input: blood. The receptors here all came from a woman between 40 and 55 years old in good health.

In the case of this clone: In this CDR3 the conserved last residue, phenylalanine or tryptophan, is missing, so a read error is likely. No DNA is shown, since the ends of the CDR3 on it are uncertain; the CDR3 is the one TCRdb lists. V is TRBV11-2 and J is TRBJ1-1. The CDR3 extends over 10 residues, inclusive of both ends. Germline CDR1 reads SGHAT; CDR2 reads FQNNGV. CDR3 sequence reads: CASSLGLGPL.

The J gene is TRBJ2-7, the V gene TRBV5-1; D is uncertain. Trimming shortened V by 0 bases and J by 4 bases, and 11 bases separated the two germline ends. This CDR3 region has 14 residues. Germline CDR1 reads SGHRS; CDR2 reads YFSETQ. The CDR3: CASSLEQTLYEQYF. The CDR3, as DNA: TGCGCCAGCAGCTTGGAACAGACCCTTTACGAGCAGTACTTC.

V usage is TRBV27 and J usage is TRBJ1-4; D perhaps matches TRBD1 (6 bases). V was cut by 6 bases and J by 7 bases, with 15 bases left in between. This CDR3 has 14 amino acids. Per the germline V gene, CDR1 is MNHEY and CDR2 is SMNVEV (reference sequence). CDR3 DNA sequence: TGTGCCAGCAGCAAAGGGGGGAAGACTGAAAAACTGTTTTTT. Translating gives CASSKGGKTEKLFF.

The chain employs TRBV7-3 and TRBJ2-1; no definite D call. The length of the CDR3 is 14 residues. V gave up 0 bases and J gave up 5 bases, with 8 bases separating them. The germline gives CDR1 SGHTA, CDR2 FQGTGA. The CDR3 bases are TGTGCCAGCAGCTTAACAGTCTGGGACAATGAGCAGTTCTTC. It is translated as CASSLTVWDNEQFF. Looking up the rest from reference TRBV7-3 and TRBJ2-1 gives the full variable domain: GAGVSQTPSNKVTEKGKYVELRCDPISGHTALYWYRQSLGQGPEFLIYFQGTGAADDSGLPNDRFFAVRPEGSVSTLKIQRTERGDSAVYLCASSLTVWDNEQFFGPGTRLTVL.

V is TRBV3-1 (or the pseudogene TRBV3-2) and J is TRBJ2-7; 9 bases fit TRBD1. J gave up 0 bases and V 4 bases, and 7 bases lay outside the gene matches. This CDR3 region has 16 residues. CDR1 is LGHDT and CDR2 is YNNKEL in the germline V gene (reference sequence). In DNA form, the CDR3 reads TGTGCCAGCAGCCCTGGACAGGGGTGGAGCTCCTACGAGCAGTACTTC. Encoded protein: CASSPGQGWSSYEQYF.

The chain uses TRBV4-1 and TRBJ1-2; 10 bases agree with TRBD1. The CDR3 spans 16 residues. After removal of 2 bases from V and 3 bases from J, the junction contained 6 bases not matched to a gene. Germline CDR1 reads MGHRA; CDR2 reads YSYEKL. CDR3 sequence reads: CASSQIPGQGHYGYTF. The CDR3 nucleotides are TGCGCCAGCAGCCAAATACCGGGACAGGGGCACTATGGCTACACCTTC.

This clone appeared a single time. Written as DNA, the CDR3 is TGTGCCAGCAGGCTCAGCTACGAGCAGTACTTC. Its protein is CASRLSYEQYF. V is TRBV6-6 and J is TRBJ2-7; D unresolved. The V gene's germline CDR1 is MNHNY and CDR2 SVGAGI (reference sequence). Between the trimmed V and J ends, which lost 6 bases and 3 bases, there was a span of 6 bases. The CDR3 is made up of 11 amino acids.

V is TRBV29-1 and J is TRBJ1-2; tentative D call: TRBD1 (5 bases). Trimming took off 1 base at V and 7 bases at J, with 16 bases between the two ends. The CDR3 contains 14 residues. Per germline, CDR1 SQVTM and CDR2 ANQGSEA. This CDR3 reads CSVEVGSGRVGYTF. The CDR3 DNA reads TGCAGCGTTGAAGTGGGTTCAGGGAGAGTTGGCTACACCTTC.

This clone was observed once. The chain has TRBV9 and TRBJ1-3; 7 nucleotides agree with TRBD1. J lost 4 bases, V lost 3 bases, and 4 bases had no gene match. Germline lookup yields CDR1 SGDLS and CDR2 YYNGEE. The CDR3 consists of 14 residues. The CDR3 coding sequence is TGTGCCAGCAGCGACGACAGGGTCGGAAACACCATATATTTT. Amino acids: CASSDDRVGNTIYF.

This sequence joins TRBV6-2 or TRBV6-3 and TRBJ1-5, with 7 bases lining up with TRBD1. The V gene's germline CDR1 is MNHEY and CDR2 SVGEGT. J was trimmed by 7 bases and V by 1 base; bases with no gene match: 4. The CDR3 spans 14 residues. The CDR3 loop reads CASSYLQGRQPQHF. The CDR3 region has the DNA TGTGCCAGCAGTTACTTACAGGGGCGGCAGCCCCAGCATTTT.

V and J are TRBV19 and TRBJ2-3, with D maybe TRBD2 (6 bases). Between the trimmed V and J ends, which lost 0 bases and 6 bases, there was a span of 16 bases. CDR1 and CDR2 from the germline V gene are LNHDA and SQIVND (reference sequence). This CDR3 spans 16 amino acids. The CDR3 here is CASSIDGASGVDTQYF. CDR3 DNA: TGTGCCAGTAGTATAGATGGGGCGTCGGGGGTGGATACGCAGTATTTT.

The J gene is TRBJ2-4, the V gene TRBV3-1 (or the pseudogene TRBV3-2); D could derive from TRBD1 or TRBD2 (5 bases each). V shed 0 bases and J shed 5 bases, with 11 bases lying between them. The CDR3 length is 15 residues. CDR1 and CDR2 (germline): LGHDT, YNNKEL (reference sequence). CDR3 residues: CASSQEPGAENIQYF. For the CDR3, the DNA is TGTGCCAGCAGCCAAGAACCCGGGGCGGAAAACATTCAGTACTTC.

The chain employs TRBV30 and TRBJ1-5; D unclear. Germline loops: CDR1 GTSNPN, CDR2 SVGIG (reference sequence). This CDR3 has 15 amino acids. V was trimmed by 0 bases and J by 5 bases, leaving 14 bases between them. The CDR3 here is CAWSVSDARYQPQHF. The CDR3 DNA reads as TGTGCCTGGAGTGTATCAGACGCTCGTTATCAGCCCCAGCATTTT. Variable domain in full (rest from reference TRBV30 and TRBJ1-5): SQTIHQWPATLVQPVGSPLSLECTVEGTSNPNLYWYRQAAGRGLQLLFYSVGIGQISSEVPQNLSASRPQDRQFILSSKKLLLSDSGFYLCAWSVSDARYQPQHFGDGTRLSIL.

The chain links TRBV7-9 to TRBJ1-1; D remains unclear. Germline loops: CDR1 SEHNR, CDR2 FQNEAQ (reference sequence). V shed 4 bases and J shed 6 bases, with 9 bases lying between them. This CDR3 has 12 residues. The CDR3 loop reads CASSSSEPEAFF. Here the CDR3 DNA reads TGTGCCAGCAGCTCCAGCGAGCCTGAAGCTTTCTTT.

The chain combines TRBV7-6 with TRBJ2-3, with D tentatively TRBD2 (6 bases). CDR3 length: 16 amino acids. V was clipped by 0 bases and J by 5 bases, with 15 bases between them. Per the germline V gene, CDR1 is SGHVS and CDR2 is FNYEAQ. This CDR3 is CASSLAGGLPGDTQYF. CDR3 bases: TGTGCCAGCAGCTTAGCGGGAGGTCTCCCAGGAGATACGCAGTATTTT. The full variable domain, rest sourced from reference TRBV7-6 and TRBJ2-3, is GAGVSQSPRYKVTKRGQDVALRCDPISGHVSLYWYRQALGQGPEFLTYFNYEAQQDKSGLPNDRFSAERPEGSISTLTIQRTEQRDSAMYRCASSLAGGLPGDTQYFGPGTRLTVL.

The chain is built from TRBV6-5 and TRBJ1-6; 8 bases agree with TRBD1. CDR3 length: 14 residues. The germline CDR1 and CDR2 sequences are MNHEY and SVGAGI. Trimming at V came to 6 bases and at J to 9 bases, leaving 7 bases not matched to a gene. The CDR3 protein is CASSKTGVGSPLHF. In nucleotides, the CDR3 is TGTGCCAGCAGCAAGACAGGGGTAGGTTCACCCCTCCACTTT.

The chain is built from TRBV28 and TRBJ1-2; no clear D gene. The germline gives CDR1 MDHEN, CDR2 SYDVKM. The length of the CDR3 is 14 residues. Trimming took off 8 bases at V and 2 bases at J, with 15 bases between the two ends. CDR3 in DNA: TGTGCCAGCCGTGCCTTGGGAGTCAACTATGGCTACACCTTC. Its protein is CASRALGVNYGYTF.

This clone was detected only once. The rearrangement joins TRBV6-2 or TRBV6-3 to TRBJ1-6; the match to TRBD1 covers 8 bases. In germline, CDR1 is MNHEY, CDR2 SVGEGT. Losses at the gene ends were 2 bases for V and 2 bases for J; bases not matched to a gene: 2. This CDR3 comprises 16 residues. DNA of the CDR3: TGTGCCAGCAGTTACACAGGGGGAACCTATAATTCACCCCTCCACTTT. This sequence encodes CASSYTGGTYNSPLHF.

This clone was observed a few times. This chain uses TRBV4-2 with TRBJ2-6; D not certain. The CDR3 covers 16 residues. CDR1 and CDR2 (germline): LGHNA, YNFKEQ. The ends were cut back, 0 bases at V and 1 base at J, with 7 bases in the middle. CDR3 in amino acids: CASSQEGGSGANVLTF. CDR3 sequence (DNA): TGTGCCAGCAGCCAAGAGGGCGGTTCTGGGGCCAACGTCCTGACTTTC.

The chain employs TRBV18 and TRBJ2-2; a possible D gene is TRBD1 (6 bases). CDR1 KGHSH and CDR2 LQKENI come from the germline V gene. The V gene lost 3 bases and the J gene lost 0 bases, with 17 bases spanning the gap. The CDR3 covers 18 residues. The CDR3 nucleotides read TGTGCCAGCTCACCCTCCTCCGGGACACTGACGAACACCGGGGAGCTGTTTTTT. It specifies CASSPSSGTLTNTGELFF.

The V gene is TRBV28, the J gene TRBJ1-2, with 7 bases aligning to TRBD1. Germline CDR1 is MDHEN and CDR2 is SYDVKM. The CDR3 consists of 15 residues. V was clipped by 4 bases and J by 3 bases; unmatched bases: 8. The CDR3 DNA follows: TGTGCCAGCAGTTCCGCTCAGGGGGGTCACTATGGCTACACCTTC. Amino acid sequence: CASSSAQGGHYGYTF.

The J gene is TRBJ2-5, the V gene TRBV27; the D is unclear. V lost 4 bases and J 2 bases, leaving 14 bases between the germline ends. Germline loops: CDR1 MNHEY, CDR2 SMNVEV (reference sequence). This CDR3 region has 15 residues. The CDR3 nucleotides are TGTGCCAGCAGTTCTCTTTTACGGGCGCAAGAGACCCAGTACTTC. Translating it yields CASSSLLRAQETQYF.

The chain joins TRBV7-3 to TRBJ1-6; 7 bases fit TRBD1. The CDR3 runs to 15 residues. V lost 1 base, J lost 8 bases, and 5 bases stayed unmatched. From germline, CDR1 is SGHTA and CDR2 FQGTGA. The CDR3 spells CASSLRGGGDSPLHF. The CDR3 DNA reads as TGTGCCAGCAGCTTAAGGGGAGGGGGCGATTCACCCCTCCACTTT.

This clone has only one observation. The chain joins TRBV5-1 to TRBJ2-5; D perhaps matches TRBD2 (6 bases). Germline V CDR1 and CDR2: SGHRS, YFSETQ. This CDR3 has 15 amino acids. Deletions cut 4 bases from V and 5 bases from J, with 18 bases between. The CDR3 DNA sequence: TGCGCCAGCAGCGTTGAGGGACTTGGGGGGGAGACCCAGTACTTC. This translates into CASSVEGLGGETQYF.

The rearrangement links TRBV5-4 to TRBJ1-2; D might be TRBD1 (6 bases). The CDR3 is 16 residues long. Germline CDR1 and CDR2: SGHNT and YYREEE (reference sequence). The ends were cut back, 4 bases at V and 2 bases at J, with 18 bases in the middle. CDR3: CASSPRTGHWNYGYTF. As DNA, the CDR3 is TGTGCCAGCAGCCCAAGGACGGGACATTGGAACTATGGCTACACCTTC.

J is TRBJ2-7 and V is TRBV3-1 (or the pseudogene TRBV3-2); 9 bases fit TRBD2. Germline trimming cut 5 bases from V and 0 bases from J; bases unmatched to any gene: 5. CDR1 and CDR2 (germline): LGHDT, YNNKEL (reference sequence). CDR3 length: 15 residues. CDR3 sequence reads: CASSSTAGGSYEQYF. The CDR3 DNA follows: TGTGCCAGCAGCAGCACAGCGGGAGGCTCCTACGAGCAGTACTTC.

The J gene is TRBJ2-7, the V gene TRBV28; D is perhaps TRBD2 (6 bases). The CDR3 extends over 15 amino acids. Per germline, CDR1 MDHEN and CDR2 SYDVKM. V was clipped by 4 bases and J by 0 bases, with 13 bases between them. The CDR3 protein is CASSSGTASSYEQYF. In DNA form, the CDR3 reads TGTGCCAGCAGTTCCGGGACTGCAAGCTCCTACGAGCAGTACTTC.

The genes are TRBV27 and TRBJ2-2; D possibly corresponds to TRBD1 (6 bases). The germline V gene has CDR1 MNHEY and CDR2 SMNVEV (reference sequence). V dropped 5 bases and J dropped 4 bases, with 11 bases sitting between them. The length of the CDR3 is 14 residues. The CDR3 DNA is TGTGCCAGCAGTCTAAGACAGGTCACCGGGGAGCTGTTTTTT. Translation gives CASSLRQVTGELFF.

The sample holds a few counts of this clone. The genes are TRBV2 and TRBJ2-7, with 10 bases that match TRBD2. Losses at the gene ends were 2 bases for V and 2 bases for J; bases not matched to a gene: 3. Germline CDR1 SNHLY, CDR2 FYNNEI. This CDR3 region has 15 residues. The CDR3 reads CASSETLAGTYEQYF. CDR3 DNA sequence: TGTGCCAGCAGTGAAACACTAGCGGGGACCTACGAGCAGTACTTC. The whole variable domain, filled in from reference TRBV2 and TRBJ2-7, reads EPEVTQTPSHQVTQMGQEVILRCVPISNHLYFYWYRQILGQKVEFLVSFYNNEISEKSEIFDDQFSVERPDGSNFTLKIRSTKLEDSAMYFCASSETLAGTYEQYFGPGTRLTVT.

The chain has TRBV18 and TRBJ1-1; no definite D call. This CDR3 region has 17 residues. Looked up from germline, CDR1 is KGHSH and CDR2 is LQKENI. V was cut by 2 bases and J by 1 base, with 17 bases left in between. The CDR3 DNA follows: TGTGCCAGCTCACCAAAGGACTTAGGCTTAGGGAACACTGAAGCTTTCTTT. Encoded protein: CASSPKDLGLGNTEAFF. Full variable domain (missing parts from reference TRBV18 and TRBJ1-1): NAGVMQNPRHLVRRRGQEARLRCSPMKGHSHVYWYRQLPEEGLKFMVYLQKENIIDESGMPKERFSAEFPKEGPSILRIQQVVRGDSAAYFCASSPKDLGLGNTEAFFGQGTRLTVV.

V gene TRBV4-3 combines with J gene TRBJ2-7, with 8 bases fitting TRBD1. Germline CDR1 is LGHNA and CDR2 is YSLEER. After removal of 0 bases from V and 4 bases from J, the junction contained 8 bases not matched to a gene. The CDR3 length is 16 residues. The CDR3 DNA sequence: TGCGCCAGCAGCCAAGAGTTAGGGGACAGGACTTACGAGCAGTACTTC. It encodes CASSQELGDRTYEQYF.

The chain joins TRBV19 to TRBJ2-3, with 13 positions matching TRBD2. Losses at the gene ends were 11 bases for V and 4 bases for J; bases not matched to a gene: 15. This CDR3 contains 17 residues. Germline V CDR1 and CDR2: LNHDA, SQIVND (reference sequence). The CDR3 sequence is CAQRRTSGRISADTQYF. In DNA, the CDR3 is TGTGCCCAAAGGCGGACTAGCGGGAGAATTAGCGCAGATACGCAGTATTTT.